The 10 T cell receptor beta chains reported below all come from one sample, sequenced in a study of T cell changes during pregnancy in multiple sclerosis. Clones were read by immunoSEQ multiplex PCR, and TCRdb kept only the in-frame ones, dropping some. The table records approximately 50,000 clones, around 90% of them present only once. The sequences come from CD4+ T cells from peripheral blood mononuclear cells, collected after pregnancy. The receptors stem from a female donor in good health, enrolled as a control in a pregnancy study.

The chain links TRBV19 to TRBJ2-2, with 9 bases matching TRBD1. The germline V gene encodes CDR1 LNHDA and CDR2 SQIVND (reference sequence). The CDR3 spans 14 residues. The ends lost 4 bases at V and 6 bases at J; junction bases unmatched: 3. As DNA, the CDR3 is TGTGCCAGTAGTAGGGACAGGGCACCCGGGGAGCTGTTTTTT. As protein: CASSRDRAPGELFF.

The V gene is TRBV18, the J gene TRBJ2-7; perhaps TRBD2 as D (5 bases). This CDR3 has 17 residues. Germline V gene lookup returns CDR1 KGHSH and CDR2 LQKENI. Trimming stripped 2 bases from V and 4 bases from J, with 21 bases between. CDR3 in amino acids: CASSPIVSGTGKYEQYF. CDR3 DNA sequence: TGTGCCAGCTCACCAATCGTCTCGGGAACCGGCAAATACGAGCAGTACTTC.

This clone was observed once. CDR3 sequence reads: CASSFTGDSGYEQYF. DNA of the CDR3: TGTGCCAGCAGTTTTACCGGGGACTCCGGGTACGAGCAGTACTTC. V and J are TRBV28 and TRBJ2-7; TRBD2 is a possible D gene (6 bases). The CDR3 sequence is 15 residues long. Germline V CDR1 and CDR2: MDHEN, SYDVKM. Trimming took off 3 bases at V and 4 bases at J, with 16 bases between the two ends.

Concerning this clone itself: Within the sample, other DNA sequences also encode this same CDR3. V and J are TRBV20-1 and TRBJ1-2, with unresolved D. The germline CDR1 and CDR2 sequences are DFQATT and SNEGSKA (reference sequence). Trimming shortened V by 5 bases and J by 2 bases, and 3 bases separated the two germline ends. This CDR3 spans 10 amino acids. The CDR3 DNA follows: TGCAGTGCTCCAAACTATGGCTACACCTTC. It yields the protein CSAPNYGYTF.

The rearrangement joins TRBV5-6 to TRBJ1-2; unclear D gene. CDR3 length equals 14 residues. Germline CDR1 reads SGHDT; CDR2 reads YYEEEE. V lost 0 bases to trimming and J lost 8 bases, with 14 bases between them. CDR3 coding DNA: TGTGCCAGCAGCTTGGGAGGGCCTCACGGCGGCTACACCTTC. This encodes CASSLGGPHGGYTF.

The chain has TRBV2 and TRBJ1-5; possibly TRBD1 for D (5 bases). The CDR3 loop spans 15 amino acids. The ends were cut back, 4 bases at V and 0 bases at J, with 10 bases in the middle. In germline, CDR1 is SNHLY, CDR2 FYNNEI. CDR3 DNA: TGTGCCAGCAGTGGAGGACAAAATAGCAATCAGCCCCAGCATTTT. Its protein is CASSGGQNSNQPQHF.

CDR3 sequence: CASSLDLGTEAFF. Here the CDR3 DNA reads TGTGCCAGCAGCTTAGATCTTGGGACAGAAGCTTTCTTT. The gene calls are TRBV11-3 and TRBJ1-1; D is perhaps TRBD1 (6 bases). The V end was cut by 0 bases, the J end by 8 bases, with 10 bases between. The germline CDR1 and CDR2 sequences are SGHNT and YENEEA. This CDR3 spans 13 amino acids.

This sequence joins TRBV15 and TRBJ1-4; D uncertain. The V end was cut by 0 bases, the J end by 6 bases, with 14 bases between. The CDR3 sequence is 16 residues long. The germline V gene encodes CDR1 LNHNV and CDR2 YYDKDF (reference sequence). The CDR3 region is CATSRDLGGSHEKLFF. CDR3 bases: TGTGCCACCAGCAGAGATCTTGGAGGATCTCATGAAAAACTGTTTTTT. The whole variable domain, filled in from reference TRBV15 and TRBJ1-4, reads DAMVIQNPRYQVTQFGKPVTLSCSQTLNHNVMYWYQQKSSQAPKLLFHYYDKDFNNEADTPDNFQSRRPNTSFCFLDIRSPGLGDTAMYLCATSRDLGGSHEKLFFGSGTQLSVL.

The sample holds a few counts of this clone. V is TRBV9 and J is TRBJ1-2; the D is unclear. Between the trimmed V and J ends, which lost 3 bases and 8 bases, there was a span of 8 bases. CDR3 size: 11 residues. Germline CDR1 reads SGDLS; CDR2 reads YYNGEE. The CDR3 loop reads CASSALLGYTF. DNA of the CDR3: TGTGCCAGCAGCGCCCTTCTGGGCTACACCTTC.

The rearrangement joins TRBV7-3 to TRBJ2-5, with D tentatively TRBD1 (5 bases). CDR1 is SGHTA and CDR2 is FQGTGA in the germline V gene. This CDR3 has 15 residues. V was shortened by 2 bases and J by 4 bases, with 14 bases between the two germline ends. The CDR3 spells CASSLLGRPGETQYF. Here the CDR3 DNA reads TGTGCCAGCAGCTTATTGGGGCGACCGGGAGAGACCCAGTACTTC.